This TCR beta chain was recorded in a study of blood T cell repertoires in COVID-19. Overall study context: Acute-phase and convalescent COVID-19 samples originated in the United States, Italy and Spain. T cells, B-cell-depleted T cells, or PBMCs supplied cDNA or gDNA.

Germline V gene lookup returns CDR1 MDHEN and CDR2 SYDVKM. This CDR3 is built from 18 residues. The trim removed 1 base at V and 5 bases at J, leaving 13 bases unmatched. Per the study methods: Amplification of reference gene primers was used by the study to estimate nucleated cell counts. Profiled with immunoSEQ multiplex PCR; TCRdb holds only in-frame clones, not every one. The V and J calls and clone size are taken from that table; D and trimming were inferred from the DNA. The repertoire consists of fewer than 110,000 clones, with more than 85% occurring once and the leading ten covering 6.2%. The receptor's source is a human donor in a cohort sampled during active COVID-19. The source material was peripheral blood. This sequence joins TRBV28 and TRBJ2-5; 10 nucleotides match TRBD1. CDR3 loop: CASSLFGPGQGRMETQYF. The CDR3 coding sequence is TGTGCCAGCAGTTTATTCGGGCCGGGACAGGGGCGAATGGAGACCCAGTACTTC.